Listed below are T cell receptor beta chains from one sample, sequenced in a study of CD8 T cells in ankylosing spondylitis. MiXCR, applied by TCRdb to the 5' RACE reads, yields one record per CDR3 protein. The sample yields 300,000 to 400,000 distinct CDR3 sequences, roughly 15% seen once. The specimen was blood, either unsorted or a sorted T cell fraction (not recorded which). The source is a male donor with ankylosing spondylitis or in good health (not recorded which). CDR3s leave out the opening cysteine and the closing phenylalanine or tryptophan.

V: TRBV12-3/TRBV12-4; CDR3: ASSISGRAGEQF
V: TRBV2; CDR3: ASSEDREQF
V: TRBV10-3; CDR3: AISERQASSYEQY
V: TRBV20-1; CDR3: SASPPGLEAF
V: TRBV11-1; CDR3: ASSEGNEKLF
V: TRBV25-1; CDR3: ASGTPGTGNTGELF
V: TRBV20-1; CDR3: SVGPFQETQY
V: TRBV10-3; CDR3: AISEAGQGTSYEQY
V: TRBV4-1; CDR3: ASSLLGGETDTQY
V: TRBV29-1; CDR3: SGQSRVFETQY
V: TRBV7-8; CDR3: ASSLSLAGGENEQF
V: TRBV6-1; CDR3: ASSSGGAPNTGELF
V: TRBV20-1; CDR3: SARGPPPGFTQY
V: TRBV5-5; CDR3: ASSLAWTPSNEQF
V: TRBV5-1; CDR3: ASSPGLRQETQY
V: TRBV10-3; CDR3: AISLDSQNTEAF
V: TRBV12-3/TRBV12-4; CDR3: ASSLRVVGANEQF
V: TRBV12-3/TRBV12-4; CDR3: ASRSGENEQY
V: TRBV6-1; CDR3: ASSRDRAQETQY
V: TRBV15; CDR3: ATSHRDRDTDTQY
V: TRBV7-9; CDR3: ASSQIGGQGSEQY
V: TRBV6-2/TRBV6-3; CDR3: ASRRGLTDTQY
V: TRBV12-3/TRBV12-4; CDR3: ASSYTAGVIGYT
V: TRBV5-6; CDR3: ASSLDASASGGETQY
V: TRBV7-8; CDR3: ASIRGPYETFASGNTIY
V: TRBV10-3; CDR3: AISETAGGLETQY
V: TRBV10-3; CDR3: AITSGVDTQY
V: TRBV11-2; CDR3: ASSVNSPTPGLPRTDTQY
V: TRBV9; CDR3: ASSGRERTGSHYEQY
V: TRBV12-3/TRBV12-4; CDR3: ASRVEIGNEQF
V: TRBV20-1; CDR3: SATDRWSTGELF
V: TRBV18; CDR3: ASSPEGFEKLF
V: TRBV21-1; CDR3: ASSKAWAYSNQPQH
V: TRBV3-1; CDR3: ASSVAGGSQTQY
V: TRBV10-3; CDR3: AISGASGGQETQY
V: TRBV30; CDR3: AWSVPDQISYEQY
V: TRBV12-3/TRBV12-4; CDR3: ASSSDRPGGYT
V: TRBV2; CDR3: ASGNPGETQY
V: TRBV28; CDR3: ASRPPGVRVDTQY
V: TRBV6-1; CDR3: ASSVSYRGEKLF
V: TRBV3-1; CDR3: ASSHPDRAHEQY
V: TRBV18; CDR3: ASTKDRIGTNEKLF
V: TRBV3-1; CDR3: ASSPGLAGASYYEQY
V: TRBV11-2; CDR3: ASSLEPSTLRKDTQY
V: TRBV5-1; CDR3: ASSNQGPGNTIY
V: TRBV7-7; CDR3: ASSHAIGTDTQY
V: TRBV30; CDR3: AWSVSSLQETQY
V: TRBV29-1; CDR3: SVVGLAGGSSYNEQF
V: TRBV5-1; CDR3: ASSLEPDSGNTIY
V: TRBV7-2; CDR3: ASSFRPGVATNEKLF